The T cell receptor beta chain under discussion was sequenced for a study of T cells in Graves' hyperthyroidism and ophthalmopathy. The CDR3 is made up of 15 amino acids. The J segment lost 3 bases and the V segment lost 5 bases, leaving 10 bases of the junction unmatched. Germline-derived CDR1 and CDR2 are MGHRA and YSYEKL. This clonotype was seen a few times. What was amplified from RNA transcripts were TCR beta CDR3 regions. First-round RT-PCR with HTBI primers amplified the TCR CDR3 region. TCRdb fed the multiplex PCR reads into MiXCR, producing one record per CDR3 protein. The sample carries about 420,000 distinct CDR3 sequences, 15% to 17% recorded once.

This clonotype was sampled from a young woman with Graves' hyperthyroidism. The specimen was blood. The V call is TRBV4-1, the J call TRBJ2-7, with TRBD2 matching 7 bases. For the CDR3, the DNA is TGCGCCAGCAGCGAGCTCCGCGGGAGTAACTACGAGCAGTACTTC. Amino acid sequence: CASSELRGSNYEQYF.